This entry is about one TCR beta chain. Its cognate antigen has yet to be identified. Per-nucleotide qualities are absent, and no much larger clonotype sits a single base away. This sample was included in a study of graft-versus-host responses after intestinal transplantation (dated by TCRdb to the early 2020s). In the study overall: Multivisceral, liver-intestinal, or isolated intestinal transplants were received by the recipients. Anti-thymocyte globulin induction was given to all recipients, followed by maintenance tacrolimus and steroids for 3 to 4 years. Graft-versus-host and host-versus-graft alloreactive T cell clones were tracked in the graft, circulation and bone marrow after intestinal transplantation using bulk TCR-beta CDR3 sequencing. To identify alloreactive clones, pre-transplant mixed lymphocyte reaction products were sequenced and compared with unstimulated pre-transplant donor and recipient T cells. Of the roughly 23 intestinal transplant recipients enrolled in the cohort, one of whom was a retransplant, a few patients without pretransplant specimens were excluded. Donor T cell macrochimerism was defined as a peak of at least 4% donor T cells among recipient peripheral blood mononuclear cells. Samples from a few later patients were sequenced in-house on an Illumina MiSeq with MiXCR processing rather than by the commercial service.

The germline V gene (reference sequence) gives CDR1 as SGHKS and CDR2 as YYEKEE. From cysteine to phenylalanine, the CDR3 is 13 amino acids long. The kept DNA is CDR3 alone, 39 bases in frame from the first base. V is clipped by 3 bases and J by 6 bases, and the sequence between their germline boundaries is 10 bases long. Taken with the paper, the label for time point translates to: cells obtained before transplantation from donor or recipient. CD3+CD4+ and CD3+CD8+ populations were FACS-sorted from unstimulated pre-transplant donor and recipient cells taken from spleen or lymph nodes. Libraries were prepared through the immunoSEQ multiplex PCR assay. For most patients, genomic DNA was isolated with the Qiagen DNeasy Blood and Tissue Kit and shipped frozen to Adaptive Biotechnologies for TCR sequencing. High-throughput TCR-beta CDR3 sequencing of genomic DNA from most patients was performed by Adaptive Biotechnologies. In the paper's pipeline: Adaptive's ImmunoSEQ software was the source of the TCR sequencing data for about 17 patients, while a few other patients were processed with MiXCR and VDJtools. CD4 versus CD8 sorting errors were corrected by removing sequences found in both subsets at a frequency ratio below 5:1. CDR3 nucleotide sequences shared by donor and recipient were removed because the origin of these sequences could not be assigned. Alloreactive clones required at least 2-fold expansion over unstimulated cells and minimum CFSE-low frequency of 0.002% (template counts) or 0.001% (read counts). Clones were considered mappable if detected in sequenced pre-transplant spleen, lymph node, or MLR CFSE-low populations of the donor or recipient. Cumulative frequency of alloreactive clones was calculated as a percentage of all sequences weighted by copy number. TCRdb carries this immuneACCESS record with in-frame sequences only. Its versions omit some clonotypes, under half of them owing to an unresolved V gene in the studies checked, with the rest unexplained. V and J calls and clone size are as listed in that table; D and trimming were resolved from the DNA. Present in this sample are about 130,000 clones, more than 80% of which were seen just once. Approximately 0.17% of the sample goes to the ten largest clones.

Points the paper makes about the study in general: Conclusions were limited by the relatively low number and heterogeneity of intestinal transplant patients. Early after transplant, peak levels of circulating GvH clones were associated with declines in HvG clones. GvH clones were found in recipient bone marrow, and some of the GvH clones appeared earlier in ileal mucosa or blood, which is consistent with an intestinal mucosal origin. High GvH to HvG T cell clonal ratios were observed in the allografts of patients with donor T cell macrochimerism.

This sample comprised unstimulated CD4+ T cells sorted from spleen or lymph node cells, obtained before intestinal transplant. The rearrangement joined TRBV5-5 to TRBJ2-1; there is no confident call for the D gene. This TCR was sampled from a human donor who received an intestinal transplant. The CDR3 is CASSWASSNEQFF. In nucleotide form, the sequence is TGTGCCAGCAGCTGGGCCTCTTCCAATGAGCAGTTCTTC.